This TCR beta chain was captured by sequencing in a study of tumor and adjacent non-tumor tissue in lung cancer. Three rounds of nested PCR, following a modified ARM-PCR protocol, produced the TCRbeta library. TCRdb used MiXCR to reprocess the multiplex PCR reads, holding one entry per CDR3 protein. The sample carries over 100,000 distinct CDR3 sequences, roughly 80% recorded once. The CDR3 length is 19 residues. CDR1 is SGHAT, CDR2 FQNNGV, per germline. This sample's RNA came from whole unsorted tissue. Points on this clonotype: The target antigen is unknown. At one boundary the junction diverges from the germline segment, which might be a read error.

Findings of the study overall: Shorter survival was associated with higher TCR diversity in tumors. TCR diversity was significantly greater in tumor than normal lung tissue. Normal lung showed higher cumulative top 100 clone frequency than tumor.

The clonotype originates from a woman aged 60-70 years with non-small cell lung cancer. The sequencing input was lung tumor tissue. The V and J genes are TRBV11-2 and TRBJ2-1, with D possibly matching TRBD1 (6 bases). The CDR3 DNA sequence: TGTGCCAGCAGCATAGAGCTGGGCGGTTGGGGGCAGGGTGACGATGACCAGTTCTTC. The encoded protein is CASSIELGGWGQGDDDQFF. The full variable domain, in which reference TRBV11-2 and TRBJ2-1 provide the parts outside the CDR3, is EAGVAQSPRYKIIEKRQSVAFWCNPISGHATLYWYQQILGQGPKLLIQFQNNGVVDDSQLPKDRFSAERLKGVDSTLKIQPAKLEDSAVYLCASSIELGGWGQGDDDQFFGPGTRLTVL.